A single sample is the source of the 19 T cell receptor beta chains below, sequenced in a study of shared clonotypes between healthy human individuals. Method: immunoSEQ multiplex PCR; TCRdb's copy keeps in-frame clones and lacks some. In the table there are approximately 2,300,000 clones, around 92% of which are singletons. The sequencing sample was made of naive CD4+ T cells from PBMCs. The sample's subset: CD45RA+ positively selected. These receptors came from a man between 18 and 29 years old in good health. Some clones in this sample may be carry-over from other donors' samples.

The chain couples TRBV5-6 to TRBJ2-5; 11 bases match TRBD2. Gene TRBJ2-7 matches the end of the DNA better, so the J call may be wrong. Germline CDR1 and CDR2: SGHDT and YYEEEE. CDR3 length: 15 amino acids. The CDR3 DNA follows: TGTGCCAGCAGCTCCCCGGGACTAGCGGCCTACGAGCAGTACTTC. It yields the protein CASSSPGLAAYEQYF.

V usage is TRBV4-1 and J usage is TRBJ1-2, with D tentatively TRBD1 (6 bases). Deletions cut 1 base from V and 4 bases from J, with 16 bases between. This CDR3 region has 16 residues. Germline CDR1 and CDR2: MGHRA and YSYEKL. The CDR3 sequence is CASSQVAGARSYGYTF. CDR3 bases: TGCGCCAGCAGCCAAGTGGCGGGGGCGCGGTCCTATGGCTACACCTTC.

The V and J genes are TRBV5-1 and TRBJ2-1; D not resolved. Germline V gives CDR1 SGHRS, CDR2 YFSETQ. V lost 4 bases to trimming and J lost 2 bases, with 16 bases between them. The CDR3 has 16 amino acids. CDR3 nucleotide sequence: TGCGCCAGCAGCAACATTCCGCAATCAGCCTACAATGAGCAGTTCTTC. Protein: CASSNIPQSAYNEQFF.

This clone was observed once. The chain has TRBV15 and TRBJ2-4; D possibly uses TRBD1 or TRBD2 (6 bases each). V shed 8 bases and J shed 1 base, with 12 bases lying between them. The CDR3 loop spans 14 amino acids. In germline, CDR1 is LNHNV, CDR2 YYDKDF (reference sequence). The CDR3: CATGRGAAKNIQYF. The DNA of the CDR3 is TGTGCCACCGGAAGGGGGGCCGCCAAAAACATTCAGTACTTC.

The gene calls are TRBV9 and TRBJ2-6, with 9 bases that match TRBD1. The CDR3 spans 17 residues. CDR1 and CDR2 from the germline V gene are SGDLS and YYNGEE. V lost 1 base, J lost 2 bases, and 4 bases stayed unmatched. The CDR3 reads CASSVLDRGAGANVLTF. The CDR3 DNA reads TGTGCCAGCAGCGTACTAGACAGGGGGGCTGGGGCCAACGTCCTGACTTTC.

This clone appeared a few times. The identical CDR3 is also encoded by other nucleotide sequences in the sample. The rearrangement uses TRBV5-1 and TRBJ1-1, with D uncertain. V lost 2 bases and J lost 0, with 5 bases in between. CDR1 SGHRS and CDR2 YFSETQ come from the germline V gene. CDR3 length: 13 residues. The CDR3 DNA reads as TGCGCCAGCAGCTTATTTATGAACACTGAAGCTTTCTTT. Its translation: CASSLFMNTEAFF.

V is TRBV11-1 and J is TRBJ2-1, with 11 bases matching TRBD1. Germline V CDR1 and CDR2: SGHAT, FQDESV (reference sequence). The CDR3 runs to 15 residues. Unmatched junction bases numbered 10, after V lost 5 bases and J lost 10 bases. DNA for the CDR3: TGTGCCAGCAGCAGGACAGGGGGCGCCTCTTACGAGCAGTTCTTC. The encoded protein is CASSRTGGASYEQFF.

The chain joins TRBV2 to TRBJ2-3, with TRBD2 as a possible D gene (6 bases). From germline, CDR1 is SNHLY and CDR2 FYNNEI. The CDR3 is 13 amino acids. The V end was cut by 4 bases, the J end by 2 bases, with 7 bases between. The CDR3, as DNA: TGTGCCAGCAGTGGGGACTTCACAGATACGCAGTATTTT. Protein: CASSGDFTDTQYF.

A note on this clone: This sample includes further DNA sequences coding for the same CDR3. The CDR3 loop reads CASSLGGRVYEQYF. In nucleotides, the CDR3 is TGTGCCAGCAGTTTAGGCGGCAGAGTTTACGAGCAGTACTTC. This sequence joins TRBV28 and TRBJ2-7; D gene uncertain. Trimming left V 2 bases short and J 4 bases short, with 12 bases between. The CDR3 is 14 residues long. Germline V gene sequence: CDR1 MDHEN, CDR2 SYDVKM.

Concerning this clone: The sample has other DNA sequences that encode this CDR3 too. The chain uses TRBV5-1 and TRBJ1-1; no clear D gene. Trimming removed 4 bases from V and 1 base from J, with 11 bases in between. Germline V gene lookup returns CDR1 SGHRS and CDR2 YFSETQ. The CDR3 totals 14 residues. The CDR3 DNA reads as TGCGCCAGCAGCGACTTATCCGGGAACACTGAAGCTTTCTTT. It is translated as CASSDLSGNTEAFF.

In DNA, the CDR3 is TGTGCCAGCAGCGCCGGGACAGGGATCCAGACCCAGTACTTC. The encoded protein is CASSAGTGIQTQYF. This chain joins TRBV9 and TRBJ2-5; 9 positions agree with TRBD1. Germline CDR1 SGDLS, CDR2 YYNGEE. There are 14 residues in the CDR3. V trimming: 3 bases; J trimming: 6 bases; junction bases outside the gene matches: 6.

The chain is built from TRBV9 and TRBJ1-1; tentatively, D is TRBD1 (6 bases). The germline CDR1 and CDR2 sequences are SGDLS and YYNGEE. The CDR3 totals 15 residues. V gave up 0 bases and J gave up 3 bases, with 12 bases separating them. In DNA, the CDR3 is TGTGCCAGCAGCGTAGGGTGGGGGGCTGACACTGAAGCTTTCTTT. Protein sequence: CASSVGWGADTEAFF.

The chain uses TRBV9 and TRBJ2-1; TRBD2 aligns across 10 bases. CDR3 length: 14 residues. Trimming took 0 bases from V and 7 from J; bases not matched to a gene: 1. Germline CDR1 and CDR2: SGDLS and YYNGEE. CDR3 DNA sequence: TGTGCCAGCAGCGTAGCTAGCGGGAGTAATGAGCAGTTCTTC. This codes for CASSVASGSNEQFF.

Turning to this clone: Other DNA sequences in the sample encode the same CDR3. The chain uses TRBV7-7 and TRBJ2-5; 10 bases align to TRBD2. This CDR3 has 13 amino acids. Germline V CDR1 and CDR2: SSHAT, FNYEAQ (reference sequence). The V gene end was trimmed by 5 bases and the J gene end by 5 bases; junction bases not matched to a gene: 2. The CDR3 sequence is CASSLSGRETQYF. The CDR3 coding sequence is TGTGCCAGCAGCCTTAGCGGGAGGGAGACCCAGTACTTC. The full variable domain, completed using reference TRBV7-7 and TRBJ2-5, is GAGVSQSPRYKVTKRGQDVTLRCDPISSHATLYWYQQALGQGPEFLTYFNYEAQPDKSGLPSDRFSAERPEGSISTLTIQRTEQRDSAMYRCASSLSGRETQYFGPGTRLLVL.

The chain uses TRBV5-1 and TRBJ2-1; TRBD2 agrees at 10 bases. With V trimmed by 4 bases and J by 5 bases, 9 bases remained unmatched. The CDR3 runs to 16 residues. Germline lookup yields CDR1 SGHRS and CDR2 YFSETQ. For the CDR3, the DNA is TGCGCCAGCAGCCCGTGGGGGACTAGCGCCCACAATGAGCAGTTCTTC. This codes for CASSPWGTSAHNEQFF. The full variable domain, its missing parts supplied by reference TRBV5-1 and TRBJ2-1, is KAGVTQTPRYLIKTRGQQVTLSCSPISGHRSVSWYQQTPGQGLQFLFEYFSETQRNKGNFPGRFSGRQFSNSRSEMNVSTLELGDSALYLCASSPWGTSAHNEQFFGPGTRLTVL.

The V call is TRBV6-5, the J call TRBJ2-1, with 10 bases fitting TRBD2. Germline V gives CDR1 MNHEY, CDR2 SVGAGI. V lost 6 bases and J lost 6; bases outside the gene matches: 8. The CDR3 spans 15 residues. The CDR3, as DNA: TGTGCCAGCAGCCTTCTAGCGGGAGCCTTCAATGAGCAGTTCTTC. This codes for CASSLLAGAFNEQFF.

The chain is built from TRBV5-3 and TRBJ2-7; TRBD1 matches 9 bases. TRBV5-3 is classed as an ORF, of uncertain function. Trimming removed 0 bases from V and 3 bases from J; junction bases left unmatched: 10. The CDR3 extends over 17 amino acids. The CDR3 coding sequence is TGTGCCAGAAGCTTGGGGGGACAGGGTGCGGGACTCTACGAGCAGTACTTC. Translation: CARSLGGQGAGLYEQYF.

This chain uses TRBV7-9 with TRBJ1-2; TRBD1 might be the D (6 bases). Germline V CDR1 and CDR2: SEHNR, FQNEAQ (reference sequence). The V end was cut by 2 bases, the J end by 6 bases, with 19 bases between. The CDR3 totals 16 residues. The CDR3 protein is CASSLSTGQRINGYTF. The CDR3, as DNA: TGTGCCAGCAGCTTATCTACGGGACAACGTATTAATGGCTACACCTTC.

The chain couples TRBV19 to TRBJ1-2; D is unclear. The CDR3 length is 14 residues. The germline V gene has CDR1 LNHDA and CDR2 SQIVND (reference sequence). V gave up 5 bases and J gave up 4 bases, with 14 bases separating them. CDR3: CASSYSSVPYGYTF. CDR3 bases: TGTGCCAGTAGTTACTCCTCGGTCCCCTATGGCTACACCTTC.